This passage covers 17 T cell receptor beta chains from one sample sequenced in a study of CD8+ T cells in alopecia areata. Sequencing templates came from extracted RNA that was reverse transcribed into cDNA. Method: immunoSEQ multiplex PCR; TCRdb's copy keeps in-frame clones and lacks some. The sample lists 200,000 to 250,000 clones; less than 80% were seen once. The sequencing here drew on CD4+ T cells sorted from blood, taken at week 0. The receptors here all came from a human donor with alopecia areata.

The chain joins TRBV9 to TRBJ1-2; 7 bases map to TRBD1. The CDR3 spans 15 residues. V was pared by 3 bases and J by 4 bases, with 9 bases of the junction left unmatched. Germline V lookup: CDR1 SGDLS, CDR2 YYNGEE. The CDR3: CASSATGTAGYGYTF. The CDR3 nucleotides are TGTGCCAGCAGCGCGACAGGGACAGCTGGCTATGGCTACACCTTC.

The chain combines TRBV2 with TRBJ2-5; D possibly matches TRBD1 or TRBD2 (5 bases each). The CDR3 covers 13 residues. V gave up 7 bases and J gave up 1 base, with 10 bases separating them. CDR1 is SNHLY, CDR2 FYNNEI, per germline. DNA of the CDR3: TGTGCCAGCAAGGGGAGCCTCCAAGAGACCCAGTACTTC. It is translated as CASKGSLQETQYF.

The chain links TRBV9 to TRBJ1-2; perhaps TRBD1 as D (6 bases). V was trimmed by 3 bases and J by 2 bases, leaving 20 bases between them. This CDR3 has 17 residues. CDR1 SGDLS and CDR2 YYNGEE come from the germline V gene. CDR3 sequence reads: CASSEGPYGQPNYGYTF. CDR3 DNA: TGTGCCAGCAGCGAGGGTCCTTATGGACAGCCGAACTATGGCTACACCTTC.

The chain combines TRBV4-2 with TRBJ1-3, with no clear D. This CDR3 comprises 13 residues. Trimming left V 0 bases short and J 4 bases short, with 4 bases between. Germline CDR1 is LGHNA and CDR2 is YNFKEQ. The CDR3 sequence is CASSQDRGNTIYF. Here the CDR3 DNA reads TGTGCCAGCAGCCAAGACAGGGGAAACACCATATATTTT.

This chain connects TRBV30 to TRBJ1-4; 9 bases map to TRBD1. V gave up 6 bases and J gave up 5 bases; unmatched junction bases: 4. From germline, CDR1 is GTSNPN and CDR2 SVGIG (reference sequence). The CDR3 is 13 amino acids. In nucleotides, the CDR3 is TGTGCCTGTGCCGGACAGGGGAATGAAAAACTGTTTTTT. Its protein is CACAGQGNEKLFF.

The chain has TRBV25-1 and TRBJ1-6, with a tentative D call TRBD1 (6 bases). The ends were cut back, 1 base at V and 4 bases at J, with 11 bases in the middle. The germline V gene has CDR1 MGHDK and CDR2 SYGVNS. The CDR3 has 16 residues. CDR3 region: CASSEFRGLYNSPLHF. CDR3 coding DNA: TGTGCCAGCAGTGAATTCAGGGGCTTATATAATTCACCCCTCCACTTT.

This chain connects TRBV29-1 to TRBJ2-3; D not resolved. Trimming pared 5 bases from V and 3 bases from J, leaving 18 bases between. CDR3 length equals 15 residues. The germline V gene encodes CDR1 SQVTM and CDR2 ANQGSEA. The CDR3 reads CSVIPRTGGTDTQYF. The CDR3 DNA reads TGCAGCGTTATCCCTAGAACCGGTGGGACAGATACGCAGTATTTT.

The chain joins TRBV6-6 to TRBJ2-5; the match to TRBD2 covers 8 bases. The germline gives CDR1 MNHNY, CDR2 SVGAGI (reference sequence). The CDR3 extends over 16 amino acids. V lost 6 bases and J lost 2; bases outside the gene matches: 11. CDR3 nucleotide sequence: TGTGCCAGCAGACCCCTGTGGAGCGGGGGACAAGAGACCCAGTACTTC. Translating gives CASRPLWSGGQETQYF.

The chain couples TRBV25-1 to TRBJ1-2; D not resolved. Germline CDR1 is MGHDK and CDR2 is SYGVNS. V was pared by 2 bases and J by 4 bases, with 2 bases between. This CDR3 has 11 amino acids. The CDR3 spells CASSELYGYTF. DNA for the CDR3: TGTGCCAGCAGTGAACTCTATGGCTACACCTTC.

The rearrangement uses TRBV30 and TRBJ1-5; the D gene is possibly TRBD1 (5 bases). Germline values: CDR1 GTSNPN, CDR2 SVGIG (reference sequence). The CDR3 length is 15 residues. Trimming stripped 3 bases from V and 5 bases from J, with 17 bases between. DNA of the CDR3: TGTGCCTGGAGCTGGGCGTCCGGGGCCCATCAGCCCCAGCATTTT. It translates to CAWSWASGAHQPQHF.

This sequence joins TRBV19 and TRBJ1-5, with 8 bases that match TRBD1. The germline CDR1 and CDR2 sequences are LNHDA and SQIVND (reference sequence). The CDR3 contains 13 residues. With V trimmed by 10 bases and J by 4 bases, 6 bases remained unmatched. Written as DNA, the CDR3 is TGTGCCACGCGATGGACAGGGAATCAGCCCCAGCATTTT. This gives the protein CATRWTGNQPQHF.

The chain combines TRBV9 with TRBJ2-3; D gene unclear. Germline V gives CDR1 SGDLS, CDR2 YYNGEE. Trimming removed 2 bases at V and 3 bases at J, with 13 bases between. The CDR3 loop spans 15 amino acids. The chain's CDR3 is CASSVIATETDTQYF. CDR3 nucleotides: TGTGCCAGCAGCGTCATTGCGACTGAAACAGATACGCAGTATTTT.

The chain couples TRBV29-1 to TRBJ1-1, with TRBD1 matching 11 bases. The junction had 10 bases not matched to a gene; V was cut back by 3 bases and J by 4 bases. CDR3 size: 16 residues. CDR1 SQVTM and CDR2 ANQGSEA come from the germline V gene. The CDR3, as DNA: TGCAGCGTTGAGGTGCGGACAGGGGGCCTGGGCACTGAAGCTTTCTTT. Translated: CSVEVRTGGLGTEAFF.

The chain couples TRBV5-1 to TRBJ1-1, with TRBD1 as a possible D gene (5 bases). Trimming took 1 base from V and 4 from J, leaving 8 bases between them. CDR1 SGHRS and CDR2 YFSETQ come from the germline V gene. This CDR3 is built from 13 residues. As DNA, the CDR3 is TGCGCCAGCAGCTTGCACAGGAGCACTGAAGCTTTCTTT. This translates into CASSLHRSTEAFF.

The gene calls are TRBV5-1 and TRBJ2-2; D call uncertain. The CDR3 totals 16 residues. Germline values: CDR1 SGHRS, CDR2 YFSETQ. The V end lost 4 bases, the J end lost 1 base, and 14 bases lay between the germline ends. The CDR3 protein is CASSHPTRLNTGELFF. CDR3 bases: TGCGCCAGCAGCCACCCTACAAGACTGAACACCGGGGAGCTGTTTTTT.

This chain uses TRBV2 with TRBJ2-7, with D unresolved. Per the germline V gene, CDR1 is SNHLY and CDR2 is FYNNEI. Between the trimmed V and J ends, which lost 7 bases and 2 bases, there was a span of 9 bases. The length of the CDR3 is 12 residues. CDR3 sequence (DNA): TGTGCCAGCAAGACCGAGGCCTACGAGCAGTACTTC. Residues: CASKTEAYEQYF.

This chain connects TRBV29-1 to TRBJ2-2; D is perhaps TRBD1 or TRBD2 (5 bases each). The CDR3 has 12 residues. Germline CDR1 reads SQVTM; CDR2 reads ANQGSEA. V shed 4 bases and J shed 6 bases, with 9 bases lying between them. CDR3 nucleotide sequence: TGCAGCGTTGCACGAGGGGCCGGGGAGCTGTTTTTT. Amino acid sequence: CSVARGAGELFF.